The subject of this entry is one T cell receptor beta chain. Its antigen is unidentified. The record originates from a study of human CD4 T cells and Enterobacteriaceae. Overall study findings and caveats: Ex vivo, broadly cross-reactive clonotypes appeared more expanded than specific ones.

Deep-level sequencing, detecting one cell in 200,000, covered ex vivo memory CD4+. Generated by immunoSEQ multiplex PCR, the TCRdb table keeps only in-frame clones and is missing some. The data show tens of thousands of clones, 70% to 85% seen once. Sorting took every CD4+ cell except CD45RA+CCR7+CD95- naive cells, reaching over 95% purity. Blood from healthy donors was obtained in Switzerland from donation centers. J gave up 5 bases and V 2 bases, and 7 bases lay outside the gene matches. The CDR3 loop spans 15 amino acids. The germline gives CDR1 MGHRA, CDR2 YSYEKL. Sequences were obtained from memory CD4+ T cells from blood. This receptor was obtained from a human donor in good health. The genes are TRBV4-1 and TRBJ1-2, with 8 bases that match TRBD1. As DNA, the CDR3 is TGCGCCAGCAGCCAACAACAGGGGGGACCTTATGGCTACACCTTC. Translated: CASSQQQGGPYGYTF.